Listed here are 26 T cell receptor beta chains from one sample, sequenced in a study of shared clonotypes between healthy human individuals (TCRdb year 2020). Library construction relied on the immunoSEQ multiplex PCR assay. TCRdb took this table from immuneACCESS and kept in-frame rearrangements with V and J called. Such tables lack part of the clones; where checked against another copy, unresolved V genes explain under half of the gap, and the rest is unexplained. Recorded for this sample are around 2.5 million clones; approximately 94% of them occurred a single time. The ten largest clones add up to 0.36% of the sample. The sequenced material came from naive CD4+ T cells from PBMCs. The meaning of the sample's cell subset or site label: CD45RA+ positively selected. These receptors all come from a man younger than 30 in good health. Some clones in this sample may be carry-over from other donors' samples.

The chain is built from TRBV6-6 and TRBJ2-7; perhaps TRBD1 as D (6 bases). Germline CDR1 and CDR2: MNHNY and SVGAGI (reference sequence). Trimming took off 2 bases at V and 1 base at J, with 12 bases between the two ends. The CDR3 length is 15 residues. Written as DNA, the CDR3 is TGTGCCAGCAGTTACACCGGGACACTTTCCTACGAGCAGTACTTC. Encoded protein: CASSYTGTLSYEQYF.

The chain combines TRBV10-1 with TRBJ2-1; TRBD2 aligns across 13 bases. The CDR3 runs to 18 residues. Losses at the gene ends were 5 bases for V and 6 bases for J; bases not matched to a gene: 13. Germline V CDR1 and CDR2: WNHNN, SYGVQD (reference sequence). The CDR3 bases are TGCGCCAGCAGTCCAATCCCCGGGACTAGCGGGACTGGCAATGAGCAGTTCTTC. Residues: CASSPIPGTSGTGNEQFF.

This sequence joins TRBV9 and TRBJ2-1; 10 nucleotides agree with TRBD1. The CDR3 has 14 residues. After removal of 2 bases from V and 7 bases from J, the junction contained 3 bases not matched to a gene. Germline CDR1 SGDLS, CDR2 YYNGEE. This CDR3 is CASSVTGGRNEQFF. Here the CDR3 DNA reads TGTGCCAGCAGCGTGACAGGGGGCAGAAATGAGCAGTTCTTC.

The chain joins TRBV6-5 to TRBJ1-2; 8 bases are shared with TRBD1. CDR3 length equals 15 residues. V lost 6 bases, J lost 2 bases, and 8 bases stayed unmatched. Germline CDR1 is MNHEY and CDR2 is SVGAGI. CDR3 DNA: TGTGCCAGCAGAGATCCCGGGACAGGAAACTATGGCTACACCTTC. Amino acids: CASRDPGTGNYGYTF.

The chain employs TRBV2 and TRBJ1-5; D gene ambiguous. CDR3 length equals 14 residues. Germline-derived CDR1 and CDR2 are SNHLY and FYNNEI. V gave up 3 bases and J gave up 3 bases, with 9 bases separating them. The CDR3 bases are TGTGCCAGCAGTGATTTTCGGACCAATCAGCCCCAGCATTTT. Translated, it gives CASSDFRTNQPQHF.

In DNA, the CDR3 is TGTGAGGGACTAGCGGGTTGGCACTCCTACAATGAGCAGTTCTTC. The encoded protein is CEGLAGWHSYNEQFF. V gene TRBV14 combines with J gene TRBJ2-1, with 12 positions matching TRBD2. The length of the CDR3 is 15 residues. CDR1 and CDR2 from the germline V gene are SGHDN and FVKESK.

The chain recombines TRBV30 with TRBJ1-1; D possibly corresponds to TRBD1 (5 bases). The CDR3 spans 13 residues. V was trimmed by 5 bases and J by 5 bases, leaving 15 bases between them. CDR1 and CDR2 (germline): GTSNPN, SVGIG (reference sequence). The DNA of the CDR3 is TGTGCCTGGGCGGCAGGGTCGGGGACTGAAGCTTTCTTT. It is translated as CAWAAGSGTEAFF. Based on the CDR3 plus reference TRBV30 and TRBJ1-1, the full variable domain is SQTIHQWPATLVQPVGSPLSLECTVEGTSNPNLYWYRQAAGRGLQLLFYSVGIGQISSEVPQNLSASRPQDRQFILSSKKLLLSDSGFYLCAWAAGSGTEAFFGQGTRLTVV.

The rearrangement uses TRBV27 and TRBJ2-7; D uncertain. Germline loops: CDR1 MNHEY, CDR2 SMNVEV (reference sequence). V was pared by 3 bases and J by 2 bases, with 8 bases between. The CDR3 runs to 13 residues. For the CDR3, the DNA is TGTGCCAGCAGTTTTCTAGGTGCCTACGAGCAGTACTTC. The encoded protein is CASSFLGAYEQYF.

J is TRBJ1-5 and V is TRBV29-1; no clear D. Germline lookup yields CDR1 SQVTM and CDR2 ANQGSEA. V shed 4 bases and J shed 7 bases, with 17 bases lying between them. The CDR3 extends over 14 amino acids. CDR3 sequence: CSVGEVSGAQPQHF. The CDR3 DNA sequence: TGCAGCGTTGGGGAAGTTTCAGGTGCCCAGCCCCAGCATTTT.

The J gene is TRBJ2-5, the V gene TRBV19; TRBD2 might be the D (5 bases). The germline V gene has CDR1 LNHDA and CDR2 SQIVND (reference sequence). The CDR3 is made up of 13 amino acids. Trimming removed 3 bases from V and 6 bases from J, with 11 bases in between. The CDR3 sequence: CASSILRGQTQYF. The CDR3 DNA reads TGTGCCAGTAGTATTTTGCGCGGGCAGACCCAGTACTTC.

V is TRBV28 and J is TRBJ2-5; D might be TRBD1 (6 bases). Looked up from germline, CDR1 is MDHEN and CDR2 is SYDVKM. Trimming removed 2 bases from V and 1 base from J, with 11 bases in between. The CDR3 is 15 residues long. CDR3 nucleotides: TGTGCCAGCAGTTTACCTCAGGACAGCCAAGAGACCCAGTACTTC. It yields the protein CASSLPQDSQETQYF.

The chain has TRBV28 and TRBJ2-3; no definite D call. The CDR3 loop spans 16 amino acids. Germline values: CDR1 MDHEN, CDR2 SYDVKM. Trimming shortened V by 6 bases and J by 2 bases, and 18 bases separated the two germline ends. CDR3 in amino acids: CASSYVVGRNTDTQYF. The DNA for the CDR3 is TGTGCCAGCAGCTACGTCGTCGGACGGAACACAGATACGCAGTATTTT.

The chain couples TRBV2 to TRBJ2-3; D might be TRBD2 (6 bases). Trimming cost V 4 bases and J 8 bases, with 22 bases left between them. The CDR3 consists of 16 residues. The germline CDR1 and CDR2 sequences are SNHLY and FYNNEI. CDR3 in DNA: TGTGCCAGCAGTGGGATGGGACTCGGGCTAATGGGTACGCAGTATTTT. Translation gives CASSGMGLGLMGTQYF.

V and J are TRBV4-1 and TRBJ2-1, with 7 bases aligning to TRBD2. The CDR3 spans 14 residues. The junction had 6 bases not matched to a gene; V was cut back by 5 bases and J by 5 bases. CDR1 is MGHRA and CDR2 is YSYEKL in the germline V gene. The CDR3 loop is CASSAGLIDNEQFF. In nucleotides, the CDR3 is TGCGCCAGCAGCGCGGGACTAATAGACAATGAGCAGTTCTTC.

Remarks on this clone: Germline and junction disagree at one end, which may indicate a read error. The V call is TRBV25-1, the J call TRBJ2-1; 11 bases line up with TRBD2. The CDR3 is 15 amino acids. Germline V gene lookup returns CDR1 MGHDK and CDR2 SYGVNS. CDR3 bases: TGTGCCAGCAGTACCACATTACCGGGACTAGCGGCCTTAATCTTC. Protein: CASSTTLPGLAALIF.

Of note for this clone: This CDR3 is also generated by other DNA sequences in the sample. This chain joins TRBV20-1 and TRBJ2-5; D gene ambiguous. Germline V lookup: CDR1 DFQATT, CDR2 SNEGSKA (reference sequence). V lost 4 bases, J lost 4 bases, and 7 bases lay in between. The length of the CDR3 is 11 residues. CDR3 bases: TGCAGTGCTACTGGAAGAGAGACCCAGTACTTC. Translating it yields CSATGRETQYF.

V usage is TRBV19 and J usage is TRBJ1-3; D is unresolved. The V gene's germline CDR1 is LNHDA and CDR2 SQIVND (reference sequence). V dropped 5 bases and J dropped 4 bases, with 12 bases sitting between them. This CDR3 has 14 amino acids. The CDR3 loop reads CASSPAPGGNTIYF. CDR3 nucleotides: TGTGCCAGTAGTCCTGCGCCGGGAGGAAACACCATATATTTT.

The chain employs TRBV30 and TRBJ2-7, with 12 bases that match TRBD2. The CDR3 extends over 12 amino acids. Looked up from germline, CDR1 is GTSNPN and CDR2 is SVGIG (reference sequence). CDR3 loop: CALTSGSGKQYF. DNA for the CDR3: TGTGCGTTGACTAGCGGGAGTGGAAAGCAGTACTTC.

The V call is TRBV11-2, the J call TRBJ2-1, with D perhaps TRBD1 (10 bases). Trimming shortened V by 7 bases and J by 5 bases, and 27 bases separated the two germline ends. The germline V gene has CDR1 SGHAT and CDR2 FQNNGV. The CDR3 totals 18 residues. The CDR3 spells CASTRDRGFAGGDNEQFF. The CDR3 DNA reads TGTGCCAGCACCCGGGACAGGGGCTTCGCGGGAGGGGACAATGAGCAGTTCTTC.

The chain uses TRBV28 and TRBJ1-3, with D maybe TRBD1 (6 bases). Germline-derived CDR1 and CDR2 are MDHEN and SYDVKM. V was cut by 3 bases and J by 3 bases, with 15 bases left in between. There are 16 residues in the CDR3. CDR3 DNA sequence: TGTGCCAGCAGTTTCATGGGGGCGTTCGGTGGAAACACCATATATTTT. It yields the protein CASSFMGAFGGNTIYF.

The rearrangement links TRBV18 to TRBJ2-1; D tentatively fits TRBD1 or TRBD2 (5 bases each). This CDR3 spans 15 amino acids. The V end lost 0 bases, the J end lost 5 bases, and 11 bases lay between the germline ends. Germline CDR1 reads KGHSH; CDR2 reads LQKENI. Here the CDR3 reads CASSPPGRGDNEQFF. CDR3 in DNA: TGTGCCAGCTCACCACCGGGGAGAGGGGACAATGAGCAGTTCTTC.

The CDR3 sequence is CASSWGRGIQETQYF. The CDR3 coding sequence is TGCGCCAGCAGCTGGGGTCGCGGGATTCAAGAGACCCAGTACTTC. V is TRBV4-1 and J is TRBJ2-5; possibly TRBD2 for D (6 bases). Trimming took 5 bases from V and 2 from J, leaving 15 bases between them. The CDR3 extends over 15 amino acids. Per germline, CDR1 MGHRA and CDR2 YSYEKL.

The CDR3 protein is CASSLEWGQGLNTEAFF. As DNA, the CDR3 is TGTGCCAGCAGCTTGGAGTGGGGACAGGGGTTGAACACTGAAGCTTTCTTT. The genes are TRBV5-6 and TRBJ1-1; TRBD1 matches 10 bases. The V segment lost 0 bases and the J segment 0 bases; nucleotides outside the gene matches: 5. Per the germline V gene, CDR1 is SGHDT and CDR2 is YYEEEE. This CDR3 has 17 residues.

V usage is TRBV6-4 and J usage is TRBJ2-1; 10 bases agree with TRBD2. The CDR3 loop spans 14 amino acids. Per the germline V gene, CDR1 is MRHNA and CDR2 is SNTAGT. Trimming at V came to 7 bases and at J to 6 bases, leaving 6 bases not matched to a gene. The DNA for the CDR3 is TGTGCCAGCAAGAGGCTAGCGGGAGTCAATGAGCAGTTCTTC. Residues: CASKRLAGVNEQFF.

The gene calls are TRBV29-1 and TRBJ2-3; D ambiguous. The CDR3 is 11 residues long. Germline CDR1 SQVTM, CDR2 ANQGSEA. Trimming shortened V by 5 bases and J by 2 bases, and 5 bases separated the two germline ends. CDR3 protein: CSVRVTDTQYF. CDR3 nucleotide sequence: TGCAGCGTTAGGGTCACAGATACGCAGTATTTT.

The genes are TRBV6-1 and TRBJ1-5; D gene unclear. The V end lost 0 bases, the J end lost 4 bases, and 13 bases lay between the germline ends. The germline gives CDR1 MNHNS, CDR2 SASEGT. The CDR3 spans 16 residues. CDR3 sequence (DNA): TGTGCCAGCAGTGAAGCGCTGTTTGGGGTAAATCAGCCCCAGCATTTT. Translation: CASSEALFGVNQPQHF.